The 5 T cell receptor beta chains below were found in one sample sequenced in a study of CD8 T cells in ankylosing spondylitis. A single record per CDR3 protein comes from TCRdb applying MiXCR to the 5' RACE reads. Of about 400,000 distinct CDR3 sequences in the sample, roughly 20% were seen once. Sequencing used blood, either unsorted or a sorted T cell fraction (not recorded which). The origin of the receptors is a male donor with ankylosing spondylitis or in good health (not recorded which).

The genes are TRBV2 and TRBJ2-3, with D maybe TRBD2 (5 bases). V dropped 5 bases and J dropped 1 base, with 13 bases sitting between them. The CDR3 is 15 residues long. CDR1 SNHLY and CDR2 FYNNEI come from the germline V gene. The CDR3 DNA is TGTGCCAGCAGTCCCGGGGTTTTCGGCACAGATACGCAGTATTTT. Translation: CASSPGVFGTDTQYF.

V usage is TRBV7-9 and J usage is TRBJ2-1; 14 nucleotides line up with TRBD2. Germline V gives CDR1 SEHNR, CDR2 FQNEAQ (reference sequence). CDR3 length: 16 residues. J lost 10 bases, V lost 5 bases, and 10 bases had no gene match. In nucleotides, the CDR3 is TGTGCCAGCAGCAATACCGGGACTAGCGGGGGTGAAGAGCAGTTCTTC. It specifies CASSNTGTSGGEEQFF. The complete variable domain, with remaining parts taken from reference TRBV7-9 and TRBJ2-1, reads DTGVSQNPRHKITKRGQNVTFRCDPISEHNRLYWYRQTLGQGPEFLTYFQNEAQLEKSRLLSDRFSAERPKGSFSTLEIQRTEQGDSAMYLCASSNTGTSGGEEQFFGPGTRLTVL.

The rearrangement links TRBV20-1 to TRBJ2-3; TRBD2 aligns across 9 bases. CDR1 DFQATT and CDR2 SNEGSKA come from the germline V gene (reference sequence). The length of the CDR3 is 15 residues. As DNA, the CDR3 is TGCTGTTCGGCTAGCGGGGATCCGAGCACAGATACGCAGTATTTT. This encodes CCSASGDPSTDTQYF.

This clonotype was counted between two and nine times. This rearrangement joins TRBV6-4 to TRBJ2-7; TRBD1 aligns across 7 bases. Germline lookup yields CDR1 MRHNA and CDR2 SNTAGT. The ends lost 6 bases at V and 3 bases at J; junction bases unmatched: 11. This CDR3 is built from 15 residues. The CDR3 loop reads CASRARDSSYYEQYF. The CDR3 DNA is TGTGCCAGCAGAGCACGGGACAGTTCGTACTACGAGCAGTACTTC.

The J gene is TRBJ2-7, the V gene TRBV7-2, with TRBD2 as a possible D gene (6 bases). Germline lookup yields CDR1 SGHTA and CDR2 FQGNSA. The CDR3 loop spans 17 amino acids. Deletions cut 2 bases from V and 0 bases from J, with 17 bases between. For the CDR3, the DNA is TGTGCCAGCAGCTTACCGGGAAGTAGCGGACCCTCCTACGAGCAGTACTTC. This gives the protein CASSLPGSSGPSYEQYF.